These 5 T cell receptor beta chains came from one sample sequenced in a study of cytomegalovirus exposure and HLA in healthy donors. Clones were sequenced by immunoSEQ multiplex PCR, and TCRdb holds only the in-frame ones, with some missing. Of tens of thousands of clones detected, about 95% appear once; the ten largest clones hold approximately 3.3%. Input material: PBMCs. These receptors originate from a man younger than 35 in good health and CMV-seronegative.

The rearrangement uses TRBV7-6 and TRBJ2-3; TRBD1 aligns across 8 bases. The germline gives CDR1 SGHVS, CDR2 FNYEAQ. The trim removed 5 bases at V and 2 bases at J, leaving 6 bases unmatched. The CDR3 runs to 15 residues. The CDR3 DNA follows: TGTGCCAGCAGCCTAGGGGACAGGTACACAGATACGCAGTATTTT. As protein: CASSLGDRYTDTQYF.

The chain employs TRBV18 and TRBJ2-7; 8 bases map to TRBD1. The germline V gene has CDR1 KGHSH and CDR2 LQKENI. Germline trimming cut 3 bases from V and 4 bases from J; bases unmatched to any gene: 2. This CDR3 has 13 amino acids. The CDR3 DNA sequence: TGTGCCAGCTCACCGGGACAGGAATACGAGCAGTACTTC. Residues: CASSPGQEYEQYF.

The chain joins TRBV5-1 to TRBJ2-3, with no clear D. The V end lost 0 bases, the J end lost 1 base, and 12 bases lay between the germline ends. Germline-derived CDR1 and CDR2 are SGHRS and YFSETQ. The CDR3 contains 16 residues. The CDR3 DNA reads TGCGCCAGCAGCTTGGCCATCTCTGCAGGCACAGATACGCAGTATTTT. Translated: CASSLAISAGTDTQYF.

This chain joins TRBV27 and TRBJ1-1, with 8 bases aligning to TRBD1. V lost 7 bases and J lost 5; bases outside the gene matches: 6. This CDR3 has 13 amino acids. Germline V gives CDR1 MNHEY, CDR2 SMNVEV (reference sequence). The CDR3 loop reads CASKTGGLTEAFF. CDR3 coding DNA: TGTGCCAGCAAAACAGGGGGGCTAACTGAAGCTTTCTTT.

The rearrangement joins TRBV6-5 to TRBJ1-2; maybe TRBD1 (6 bases). The germline gives CDR1 MNHEY, CDR2 SVGAGI. This CDR3 has 13 residues. Trimming left V 2 bases short and J 4 bases short, with 8 bases between. CDR3 in amino acids: CASSYQQGYGYTF. The CDR3 coding sequence is TGTGCCAGCAGTTACCAACAGGGCTATGGCTACACCTTC.